What follows describes a single T cell receptor beta chain. The sample comes from a study of shared clonotypes between healthy human individuals. The ends were cut back, 3 bases at V and 1 base at J, with 9 bases in the middle. Germline V lookup: CDR1 MNHNS, CDR2 SASEGT. This CDR3 has 14 amino acids. Using immunoSEQ multiplex PCR, the repertoire was profiled, and TCRdb retains in-frame clones only, with some absent. The sample gives 1.4 million to 1.5 million clones, 96% of which show up once; approximately 1.1% is in the top ten. Material for sequencing was naive CD4+ T cells sorted from blood. Subset reported: CD45RA+ positively selected. This TCR derives from a young man in good health. This chain links TRBV6-1 with TRBJ1-1; D unresolved. CDR3 bases: TGTGCCAGCAGTGAGGAAAGGTGGAACACTGAAGCTTTCTTT. Encoded protein: CASSEERWNTEAFF.